The clone carrying this T cell receptor beta chain was seen more than once but under ten times. What it recognizes is unknown. Generated by immunoSEQ multiplex PCR, the TCRdb table keeps only in-frame clones and is missing some. The sample shows 950,000 to 1,100,000 clones, more than 75% of them seen only once. This sample is drawn from a study of shared clonotypes between healthy human individuals. Findings and caveats of the study: Relative to memory subsets, naive subsets generally showed larger estimated richness. Naive CD4 clonotypes overlapped across a handful of donors at about 5.2%.

Germline CDR1 MNHEY, CDR2 SVGAGI. Trimming left V 0 bases short and J 7 bases short, with 12 bases between. This CDR3 is built from 15 residues. Sequenced input: memory CD4+ T cells from PBMCs. This sample's subset: CD45RA-negative fraction. V usage is TRBV6-5 and J usage is TRBJ2-2, with D possibly being TRBD1 (6 bases). The TCR was taken from a man aged 18 to 29 in good health. Some clones in this sample may be carry-over from other donors' samples. CDR3 loop: CASSYSNRAVGELFF. In nucleotides, the CDR3 is TGTGCCAGCAGTTACTCTAACAGGGCGGTCGGGGAGCTGTTTTTT.